This T cell receptor (beta chain) was captured in a study of T cell clusters in autoimmune cytopenias. Study-wide findings and caveats: TRB repertoire shifts in secondary cytopenia and chronic lymphocytic leukemia mostly reflected lymphoma, not autoimmunity. Clustering suggested that physiological T cell clusters were missing in primary autoimmune cytopenia patients. A dominant lymphoma-associated repertoire apparently masked the cluster-lack signature in secondary cytopenia versus chronic lymphocytic leukemia.

One tube held mixed TRB-A and TRB-B primer pools for touch-down PCR. Reprocessing the multiplex PCR reads, TCRdb reports a single entry for every CDR3 protein and omits DNA. This sample's table reports 3,500 or so distinct CDR3 sequences. The CDR3 has 13 residues. Germline V lookup: CDR1 DFQATT, CDR2 SNEGSKA (reference sequence). Roughly 40,000 genome equivalents of blood DNA were amplified for TRB. On this clonotype: Antigen specificity is unknown.

The J gene is TRBJ2-5, the V gene TRBV20-1; TCRdb names TRBD1, which stays unverified in the absence of DNA. This TCR derives from a human donor with an autoimmune cytopenia or autoimmune hepatitis (not recorded which). Sequencing used peripheral blood. The CDR3 protein is CSASRTLQETQYF.